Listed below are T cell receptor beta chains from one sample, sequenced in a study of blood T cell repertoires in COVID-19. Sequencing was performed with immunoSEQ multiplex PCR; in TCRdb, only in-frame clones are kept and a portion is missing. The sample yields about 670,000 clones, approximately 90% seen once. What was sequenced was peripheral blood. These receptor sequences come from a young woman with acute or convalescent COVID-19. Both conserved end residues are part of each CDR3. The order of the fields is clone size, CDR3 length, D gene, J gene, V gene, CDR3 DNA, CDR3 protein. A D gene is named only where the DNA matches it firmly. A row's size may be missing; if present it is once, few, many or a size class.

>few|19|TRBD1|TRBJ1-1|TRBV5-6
TGTGCCAGCAGCTTGGGGACAGGGTACCTCTATGGACTTGCTAACGAAGCTTTCTTT
CASSLGTGYLYGLANEAFF
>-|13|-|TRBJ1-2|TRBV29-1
TGCAGCGTTGGGGCAGACTACTATGGTGGCTACACCTTC
CSVGADYYGGYTF
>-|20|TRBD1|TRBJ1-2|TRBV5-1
TGCGCCAGCAGCTTGATTTTTATCGGGACAGGGATTTCCGAACATGATGGCTACACCTTC
CASSLIFIGTGISEHDGYTF
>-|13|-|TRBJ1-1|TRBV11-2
TGTGCCAGCAGCTTCCCAGGTGGGCCTGAAGCTTTCTTT
CASSFPGGPEAFF
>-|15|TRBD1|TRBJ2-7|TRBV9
TGTGCCAGCAGCGTAGAAGGGGGCTGGACCTACGAGCAGTACTTC
CASSVEGGWTYEQYF
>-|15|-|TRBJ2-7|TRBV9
TGTGCCAGCAGCGTAGCCGGGACAATGAATTACGAGCAGTACTTC
CASSVAGTMNYEQYF
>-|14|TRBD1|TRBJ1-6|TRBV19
TGTGCCAGTAGTTCCGGACAGGTGAATTCACCCCTCCACTTT
CASSSGQVNSPLHF
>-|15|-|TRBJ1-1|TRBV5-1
TGCGCCAGCAGCCCACAGGGTTTGGGTTACACTGAAGCTTTCTTT
CASSPQGLGYTEAFF
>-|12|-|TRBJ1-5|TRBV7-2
TGTGCCAGCAGCTCCCCGGATCAGCCCCAGCATTTT
CASSSPDQPQHF
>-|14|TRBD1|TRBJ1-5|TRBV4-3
TGCGCCAGCAGCCAAGGGGCAGGGGGTCAGCCCCAGCATTTT
CASSQGAGGQPQHF
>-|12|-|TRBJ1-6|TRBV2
TGTGCCAGCAGTCGCGGCGGCTCACCCCTCCACTTT
CASSRGGSPLHF
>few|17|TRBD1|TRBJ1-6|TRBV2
TGTGCCAGCAGCGGGACAGGGTGGAGCTCCTATAATTCACCCCTCCACTTT
CASSGTGWSSYNSPLHF
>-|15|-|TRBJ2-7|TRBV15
TGTGCCACCAGCAGAGAACCGGCAGGGGTATATGAGCAGTACTTC
CATSREPAGVYEQYF
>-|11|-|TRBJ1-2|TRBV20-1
TGCAGTGCTAGCAACAGGGCTGGCTACACCTTC
CSASNRAGYTF
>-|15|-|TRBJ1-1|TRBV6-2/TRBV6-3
TGTGCCAGCAGTTATTTCAGGGCCGGGAACACTGAAGCTTTCTTT
CASSYFRAGNTEAFF
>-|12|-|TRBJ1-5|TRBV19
TGTGCCGCCGCAGGAGGGAGTCAGCCCCAGCATTTT
CAAAGGSQPQHF
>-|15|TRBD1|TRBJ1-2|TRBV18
TGTGCCAGCTCACCCCGGGACAGGGTGGACTATGGCTACACCTTC
CASSPRDRVDYGYTF
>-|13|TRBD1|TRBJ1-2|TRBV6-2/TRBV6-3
TGTGCCAGCAGTTCCGACAGGGACTATGGCTACACCTTC
CASSSDRDYGYTF
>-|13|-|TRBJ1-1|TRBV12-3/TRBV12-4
TGTGCCAGCAGCCGGACAGTGAACACTGAAGCTTTCTTT
CASSRTVNTEAFF
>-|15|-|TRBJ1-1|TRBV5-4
TGTGCCAGCAAGTTATGGGGGGGGCTATTCTCTGAAGCTTTCTTT
CASKLWGGLFSEAFF
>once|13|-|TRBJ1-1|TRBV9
TGTGCCAGCAGCGTAGTTATCGGGGCTGAAGCTTTCTTT
CASSVVIGAEAFF
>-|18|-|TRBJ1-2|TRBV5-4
TGTGCCAGCAGTCCCCACTCGAGGGTCTCGGGCGAGGTCGATGGCTACACCTTC
CASSPHSRVSGEVDGYTF
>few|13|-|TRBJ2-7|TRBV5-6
TGTGCCAGCAGCTTAAGAGGATTCTACGAGCAGTACTTC
CASSLRGFYEQYF
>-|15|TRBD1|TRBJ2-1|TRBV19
TGTGCCAGTAGTGCCGGGACAGGGGCCTACAATGAGCAGTTCTTC
CASSAGTGAYNEQFF
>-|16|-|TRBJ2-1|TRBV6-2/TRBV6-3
TGTGCCAGCTGTTTCCAACCCTCGAGCTCCTACAATGAGCAGTTCTTC
CASCFQPSSSYNEQFF
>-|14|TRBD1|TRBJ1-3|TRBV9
TGTGCCAGCAGCCTAGGACAGGCTGGAAACACCATATATTTT
CASSLGQAGNTIYF
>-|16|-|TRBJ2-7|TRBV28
TGTGCCAGCAGTTTCCCTTACAGTACTAGCTCCTACGAGCAGTACTTC
CASSFPYSTSSYEQYF
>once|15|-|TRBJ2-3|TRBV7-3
TGTGCCAGCAGCGACCCGCGGGGCGACTCAGATACGCAGTATTTT
CASSDPRGDSDTQYF
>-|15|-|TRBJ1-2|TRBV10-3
TGTGCCATCAGTGAGTTGAGCAGGCTTGCCTATGGCTACACCTTC
CAISELSRLAYGYTF
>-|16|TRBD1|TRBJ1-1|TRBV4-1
TGCGCCAGCAGCCAATACGCCGGGACAGGGTACACTGAAGCTTTCTTT
CASSQYAGTGYTEAFF
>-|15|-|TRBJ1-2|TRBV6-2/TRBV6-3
TGTGCCAGCAGTTACTCGGGACACAAGAACTATGGCTACACCTTC
CASSYSGHKNYGYTF
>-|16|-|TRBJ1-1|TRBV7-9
TGTGCCAGCAGCTTCCACTTCAGGAATAGGGGTTTTCGGGCTTTCTTT
CASSFHFRNRGFRAFF
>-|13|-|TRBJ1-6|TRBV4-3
TGCGCCAGCGGGGGGTCTCGGGAGTCACCCCTCCACTTT
CASGGSRESPLHF
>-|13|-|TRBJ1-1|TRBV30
TGTGCCTGGAAGTTCAGGGGAGCCACTGAAGCTTTCTTT
CAWKFRGATEAFF
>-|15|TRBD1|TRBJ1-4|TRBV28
TGTGCCAGCAGTTACTACAGGGGGGGAAATCAAAAACTGTTTTTT
CASSYYRGGNQKLFF
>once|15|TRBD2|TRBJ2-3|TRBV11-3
TGTGCCAGCAGCTTAGGCGGGGGGGTGCCAGATACGCAGTATTTT
CASSLGGGVPDTQYF
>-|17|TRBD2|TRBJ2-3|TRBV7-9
TGTGCCAGCAGCCCCAGAACTAGCGGGGGGGCCGAGGATACGCAGTATTTT
CASSPRTSGGAEDTQYF
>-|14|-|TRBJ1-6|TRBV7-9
TGTGCCAGCCTGAAGGGGGGAGGGGATTCACCCCTCCACTTT
CASLKGGGDSPLHF
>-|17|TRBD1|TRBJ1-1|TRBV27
TGTGCCAGCAGTTTAGACCCGGACAGGGCTATGAACACTGAAGCTTTCTTT
CASSLDPDRAMNTEAFF
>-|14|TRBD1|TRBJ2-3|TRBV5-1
TGCGCCAGCAGCTCGGGACAGGGAACAGATACGCAGTATTTT
CASSSGQGTDTQYF
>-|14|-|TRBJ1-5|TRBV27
TGTGCCAGCAGAGGACTAAGTACCAATCAGCCCCAGCATTTT
CASRGLSTNQPQHF
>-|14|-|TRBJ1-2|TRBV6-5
TGTGCCAGCAGTTCGTGGGGGCGCGACTATGGCTACACCTTC
CASSSWGRDYGYTF
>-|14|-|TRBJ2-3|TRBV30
TGTGCCTGGATGCGGGGGCCTAACACAGATACGCAGTATTTT
CAWMRGPNTDTQYF
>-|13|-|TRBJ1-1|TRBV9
TGTGCCAGCGTGGGGACAAGGAACACTGAAGCTTTCTTT
CASVGTRNTEAFF
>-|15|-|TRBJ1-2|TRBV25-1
TGTGCCAGCAGTGAAACGCAGGCTATTAACTATGGCTACACCTTC
CASSETQAINYGYTF
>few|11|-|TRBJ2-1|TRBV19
TGTGCCAGTAGCATACCGGGAGAGCAGTTCTTC
CASSIPGEQFF
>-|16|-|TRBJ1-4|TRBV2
TGTGCCAGCACCCCACCGTTGGAGGGATTTGGAGAAAAACTGTTTTTT
CASTPPLEGFGEKLFF